This T cell receptor beta chain was captured in a study of blood T cells in healthy people across ages. This clonotype was picked up a small number of times. Primed by a sample-barcoded 5' primer and a J-beta primer mix, a second PCR proceeded for roughly 6 to 12 cycles. A single record per CDR3 protein comes from TCRdb applying MiXCR to the 5' RACE reads. Of 1.5 million to 2 million distinct CDR3 sequences listed, 49% are singletons. This CDR3 spans 19 amino acids. The germline gives CDR1 MNHEY, CDR2 SMNVEV (reference sequence). V was pared by 1 base and J by 2 bases, with 12 bases of the junction left unmatched.

The chain employs TRBV27 and TRBJ2-1; 9 bases are a match to TRBD2. The TCR comes from a middle-aged woman in good health. Sequenced sample: blood. The CDR3 DNA reads as TGTGCCAGCAGTTTATTCGTGGGGGCTAGCGGGGCAACCTACAATGAGCAGTTCTTC. Its protein is CASSLFVGASGATYNEQFF.